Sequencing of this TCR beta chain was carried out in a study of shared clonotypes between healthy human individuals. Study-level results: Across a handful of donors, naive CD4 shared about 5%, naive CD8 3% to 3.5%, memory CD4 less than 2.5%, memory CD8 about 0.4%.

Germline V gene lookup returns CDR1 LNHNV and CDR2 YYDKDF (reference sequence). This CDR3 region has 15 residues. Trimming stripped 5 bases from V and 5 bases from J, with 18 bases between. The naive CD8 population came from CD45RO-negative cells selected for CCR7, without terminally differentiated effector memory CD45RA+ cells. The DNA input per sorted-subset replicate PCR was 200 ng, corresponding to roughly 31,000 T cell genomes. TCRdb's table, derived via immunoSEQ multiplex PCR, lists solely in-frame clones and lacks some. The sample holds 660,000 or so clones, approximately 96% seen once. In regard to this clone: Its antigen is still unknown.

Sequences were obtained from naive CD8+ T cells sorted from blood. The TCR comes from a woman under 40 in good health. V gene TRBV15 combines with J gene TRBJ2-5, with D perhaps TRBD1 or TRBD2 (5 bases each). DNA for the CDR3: TGTGCCACCAGCCGAGGGGAGCGGCCGGAGGAGACCCAGTACTTC. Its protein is CATSRGERPEETQYF.